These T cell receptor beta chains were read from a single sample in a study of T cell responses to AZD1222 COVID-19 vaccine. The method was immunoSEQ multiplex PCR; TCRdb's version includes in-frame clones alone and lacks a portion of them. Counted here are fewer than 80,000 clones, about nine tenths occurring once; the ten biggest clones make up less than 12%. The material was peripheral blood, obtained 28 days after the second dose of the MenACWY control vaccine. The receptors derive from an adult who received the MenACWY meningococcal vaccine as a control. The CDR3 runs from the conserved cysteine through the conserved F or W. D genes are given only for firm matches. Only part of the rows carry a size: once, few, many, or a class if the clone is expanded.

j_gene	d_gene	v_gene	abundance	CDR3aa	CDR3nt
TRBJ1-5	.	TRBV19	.	CASRDWDQPQHF	TGTGCCAGTAGGGACTGGGATCAGCCCCAGCATTTT
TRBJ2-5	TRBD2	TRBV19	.	CASCRGGGEETQYF	TGTGCCAGTTGCCGCGGGGGAGGGGAAGAGACCCAGTACTTC
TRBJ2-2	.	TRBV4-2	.	CASSQDLTRQGGNTGELFF	TGTGCCAGCAGCCAAGACTTAACCCGACAGGGAGGGAACACCGGGGAGCTGTTTTTT
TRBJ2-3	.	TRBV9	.	CASSVGASEAADTQYF	TGTGCCAGCAGCGTAGGGGCTAGCGAGGCGGCAGATACGCAGTATTTT
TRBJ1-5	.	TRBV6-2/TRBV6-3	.	CASSRTDRWGNQPQHF	TGTGCCAGCAGTCGGACGGACCGGTGGGGCAATCAGCCCCAGCATTTT
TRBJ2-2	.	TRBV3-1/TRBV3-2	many	CASSQDLAINTGELFF	TGTGCCAGCAGCCAAGATCTGGCCATAAACACCGGGGAGCTGTTTTTT
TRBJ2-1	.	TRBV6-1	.	CASSEDVRLNEQFF	TGTGCCAGCAGTGAAGATGTTAGGTTGAATGAGCAGTTCTTC
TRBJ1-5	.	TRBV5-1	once	CASSPGQNQPQHF	TGCGCCAGCAGCCCGGGACAAAATCAGCCCCAGCATTTT
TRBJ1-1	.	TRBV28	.	CASSTRVPEAFF	TGTGCCAGCAGCACCCGGGTGCCGGAAGCTTTCTTT
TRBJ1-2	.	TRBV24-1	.	CATSDRVRGHGYTF	TGTGCCACCAGTGACCGCGTCAGGGGTCATGGCTACACCTTC
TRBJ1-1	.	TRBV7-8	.	CASSLAPDSEAFF	TGTGCCAGCAGCTTAGCCCCGGACAGTGAAGCTTTCTTT
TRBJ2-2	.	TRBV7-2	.	CASSTRQGFGELFF	TGTGCCAGCAGCACAAGGCAAGGGTTCGGGGAGCTGTTTTTT
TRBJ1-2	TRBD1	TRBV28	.	CASSFQGAHGYTF	TGTGCCAGCAGTTTTCAGGGGGCGCATGGCTACACCTTC
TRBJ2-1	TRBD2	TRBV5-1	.	CASSSGTTTYNEQFF	TGCGCCAGCAGTTCCGGGACTACCACCTACAATGAGCAGTTCTTC
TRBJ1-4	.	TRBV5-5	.	CASSSVGNEKLFF	TGTGCCAGCAGCTCAGTCGGTAATGAAAAACTGTTTTTT
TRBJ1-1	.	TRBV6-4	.	CASSEQSGTEAFF	TGTGCCAGCAGTGAACAGTCAGGAACTGAAGCTTTCTTT
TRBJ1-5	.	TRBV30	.	CAWSVRGGSNQPQHF	TGTGCCTGGAGTGTACGGGGGGGGAGCAATCAGCCCCAGCATTTT
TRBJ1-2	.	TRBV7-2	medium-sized	CASSSPDGRTGYTF	TGTGCCAGCAGCTCCCCGGACGGACGTACTGGCTACACCTTC
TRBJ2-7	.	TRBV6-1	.	CASSEALLRAGYEQYF	TGTGCCAGCAGTGAAGCGCTTCTCAGGGCGGGCTACGAGCAGTACTTC
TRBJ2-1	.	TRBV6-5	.	CASSPSTDKHNEQFF	TGTGCCAGCAGTCCGTCAACAGACAAACACAATGAGCAGTTCTTC
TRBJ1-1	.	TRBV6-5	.	CASSYSGGGGTEAFF	TGTGCCAGCAGTTACTCTGGGGGCGGAGGGACTGAAGCTTTCTTT
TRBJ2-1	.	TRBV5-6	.	CASSLRGITYNEQFF	TGTGCCAGCAGCTTGCGGGGTATAACCTACAATGAGCAGTTCTTC
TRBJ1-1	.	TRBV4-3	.	CASSQAFVANTEAFF	TGCGCCAGCAGCCAAGCTTTTGTGGCGAACACTGAAGCTTTCTTT
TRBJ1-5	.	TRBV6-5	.	CASSETGGSNQPQHF	TGTGCCAGCAGCGAGACAGGTGGTAGCAATCAGCCCCAGCATTTT
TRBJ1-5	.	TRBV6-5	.	CAAEKDNQPQHF	TGTGCCGCTGAAAAAGACAATCAGCCCCAGCATTTT
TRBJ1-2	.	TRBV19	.	CASSISANYGYTF	TGTGCCAGTAGTATATCAGCAAACTATGGCTACACCTTC
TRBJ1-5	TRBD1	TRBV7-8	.	CASSLTGGPQHF	TGTGCCAGCAGCCTAACAGGGGGGCCCCAGCATTTT
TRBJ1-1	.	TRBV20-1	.	CSAFSNTEAFF	TGCAGTGCTTTCTCGAACACTGAAGCTTTCTTT
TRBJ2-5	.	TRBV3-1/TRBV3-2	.	CASRPSGAQETQYF	TGTGCCAGCAGGCCTTCGGGGGCTCAAGAGACCCAGTACTTC
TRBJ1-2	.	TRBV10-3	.	CAITRALNYGYTF	TGTGCCATCACCCGGGCCCTAAACTATGGCTACACCTTC
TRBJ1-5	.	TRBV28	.	CASSLVELNQPQHF	TGTGCCAGCAGTTTGGTGGAACTCAATCAGCCCCAGCATTTT
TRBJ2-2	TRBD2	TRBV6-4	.	CASSRDSLAGAGTGELFF	TGTGCCAGCAGCAGGGACTCCCTAGCGGGGGCTGGCACCGGGGAGCTGTTTTTT
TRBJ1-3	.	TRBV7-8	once	CASSLFPTSGNTIYF	TGTGCCAGCAGCTTGTTTCCGACCTCTGGAAACACCATATATTTT
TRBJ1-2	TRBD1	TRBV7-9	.	CASSLGTGEAYGYTF	TGTGCCAGCAGCCTCGGGACAGGGGAAGCCTATGGCTACACCTTC
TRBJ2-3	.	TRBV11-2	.	CASSLGADTQYF	TGTGCCAGCAGCTTGGGGGCTGATACGCAGTATTTT
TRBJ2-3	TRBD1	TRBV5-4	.	CASSRSGQGLDTQYF	TGTGCCAGCAGCCGGTCGGGACAGGGGTTGGATACGCAGTATTTT
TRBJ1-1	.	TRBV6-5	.	CASGRETTEAFF	TGTGCCAGCGGCAGGGAGACAACTGAAGCTTTCTTT
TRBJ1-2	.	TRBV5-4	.	CASSIDGGLGGYTF	TGTGCCAGCAGCATAGACGGAGGGCTGGGGGGCTACACCTTC
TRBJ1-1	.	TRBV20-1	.	CSARFRGEAFF	TGCAGTGCTAGATTCAGGGGTGAAGCTTTCTTT
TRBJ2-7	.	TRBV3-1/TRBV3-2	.	CASSRLSRVYEQYF	TGTGCCAGCAGTCGTCTATCCAGGGTCTACGAGCAGTACTTC
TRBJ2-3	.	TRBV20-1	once	CSARGPDTQYF	TGCAGTGCTAGAGGTCCAGATACGCAGTATTTT
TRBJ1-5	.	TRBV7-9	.	CASSLEMGYGNQPQHF	TGTGCCAGCAGCTTAGAAATGGGGTATGGCAATCAGCCCCAGCATTTT
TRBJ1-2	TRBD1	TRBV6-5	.	CASSYSQGYGYTF	TGTGCCAGCAGTTACTCACAGGGGTATGGCTACACCTTC
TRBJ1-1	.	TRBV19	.	CASSDGANTEAFF	TGTGCCAGTAGTGACGGGGCGAACACTGAAGCTTTCTTT
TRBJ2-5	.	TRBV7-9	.	CASSLTGTTQETQYF	TGTGCCAGCAGCTTAACCGGGACAACACAAGAGACCCAGTACTTC
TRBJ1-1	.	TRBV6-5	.	CASSPGRGDTEAFF	TGTGCCAGCAGCCCCGGACGGGGGGACACTGAAGCTTTCTTT
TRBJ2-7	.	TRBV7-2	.	CASSFGQSLAYEQYF	TGTGCCAGCAGCTTTGGACAGAGCCTCGCCTACGAGCAGTACTTC
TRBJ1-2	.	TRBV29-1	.	CSVAYRDGYTF	TGCAGCGTAGCTTACAGGGACGGCTACACCTTC
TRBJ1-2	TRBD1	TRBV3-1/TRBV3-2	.	CASSQDWARTGIYTF	TGTGCCAGCAGCCAAGATTGGGCTAGGACAGGTATCTACACCTTC
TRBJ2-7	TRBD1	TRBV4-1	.	CASSQETGTTYEQYF	TGCGCCAGCAGCCAAGAGACAGGGACGACCTACGAGCAGTACTTC